This TCR beta chain was captured in a study of CD8 T cells in Susac syndrome. Unmatched junction bases numbered 9, after V lost 6 bases and J lost 8 bases. The CDR3 consists of 15 residues. With random hexamers, roughly 0.45 to 1 ug RNA was reverse transcribed. One entry per CDR3 protein results from TCRdb running MiXCR on the immunoSEQ multiplex PCR reads. The table lists some 300,000 distinct CDR3 sequences, roughly 90% of them singletons. Sequencing targeted TCR beta in T cells from blood (CD8+ and CD4+). The multiple sclerosis control cohort comprised treatment-naive individuals presenting with stable or active relapsing-remitting disease.

Sequencing used CD8+ T cells from PBMCs. The clonotype originates from a human donor with multiple sclerosis. The chain links TRBV12-3 or TRBV12-4 to TRBJ1-4, with 10 nucleotides matching TRBD1. CDR3 amino acids: CASSSPGQGNEKLFF. DNA for the CDR3: TGTGCCAGCAGCTCCCCGGGACAGGGGAACGAAAAACTGTTTTTT.